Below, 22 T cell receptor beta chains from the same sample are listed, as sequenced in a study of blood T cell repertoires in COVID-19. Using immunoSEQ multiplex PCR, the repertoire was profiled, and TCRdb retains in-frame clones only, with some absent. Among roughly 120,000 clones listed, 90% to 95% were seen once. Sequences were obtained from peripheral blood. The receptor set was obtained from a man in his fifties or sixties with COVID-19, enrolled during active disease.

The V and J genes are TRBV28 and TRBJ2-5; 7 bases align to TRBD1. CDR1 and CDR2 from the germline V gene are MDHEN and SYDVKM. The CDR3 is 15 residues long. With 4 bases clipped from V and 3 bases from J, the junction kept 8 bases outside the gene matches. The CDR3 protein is CASSSLSGQKETQYF. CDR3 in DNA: TGTGCCAGCAGTTCTCTATCGGGACAGAAAGAGACCCAGTACTTC. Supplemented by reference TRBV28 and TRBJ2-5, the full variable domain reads DVKVTQSSRYLVKRTGEKVFLECVQDMDHENMFWYRQDPGLGLRLIYFSYDVKMKEKGDIPEGYSVSREKKERFSLILESASTNQTSMYLCASSSLSGQKETQYFGPGTRLLVL.

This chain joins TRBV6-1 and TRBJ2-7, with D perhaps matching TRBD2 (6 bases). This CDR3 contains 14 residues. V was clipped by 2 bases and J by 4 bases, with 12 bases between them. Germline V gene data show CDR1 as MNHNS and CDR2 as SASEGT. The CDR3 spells CASSESGGVYEQYV. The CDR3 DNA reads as TGTGCCAGCAGTGAATCTGGAGGGGTATACGAGCAGTACGTC.

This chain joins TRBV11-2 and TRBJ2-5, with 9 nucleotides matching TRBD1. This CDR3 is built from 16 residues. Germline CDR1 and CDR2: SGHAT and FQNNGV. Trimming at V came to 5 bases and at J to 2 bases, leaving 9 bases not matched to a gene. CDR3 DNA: TGTGCCAGCAGCCCCCGCGGGACAGGGAGGCAAGAGACCCAGTACTTC. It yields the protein CASSPRGTGRQETQYF.

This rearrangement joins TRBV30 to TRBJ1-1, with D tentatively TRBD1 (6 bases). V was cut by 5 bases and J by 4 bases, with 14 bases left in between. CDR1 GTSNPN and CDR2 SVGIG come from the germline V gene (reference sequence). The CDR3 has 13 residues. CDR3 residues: CAWAGAFGTEAFF. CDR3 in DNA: TGTGCCTGGGCGGGGGCTTTTGGCACTGAAGCTTTCTTT.

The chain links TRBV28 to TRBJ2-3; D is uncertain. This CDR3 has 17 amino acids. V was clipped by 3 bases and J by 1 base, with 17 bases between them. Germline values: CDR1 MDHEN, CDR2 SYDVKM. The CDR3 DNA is TGTGCCAGCAGTTTTCTGGTCGACCTTCGGGGCACAGATACGCAGTATTTT. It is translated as CASSFLVDLRGTDTQYF.

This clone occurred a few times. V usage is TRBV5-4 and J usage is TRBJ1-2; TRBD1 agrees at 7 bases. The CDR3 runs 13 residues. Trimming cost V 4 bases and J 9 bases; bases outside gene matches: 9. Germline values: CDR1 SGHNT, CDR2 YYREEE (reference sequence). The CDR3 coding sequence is TGTGCCAGCAGCCACTCCAGGGGGTTGAGCTACACCTTC. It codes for CASSHSRGLSYTF.

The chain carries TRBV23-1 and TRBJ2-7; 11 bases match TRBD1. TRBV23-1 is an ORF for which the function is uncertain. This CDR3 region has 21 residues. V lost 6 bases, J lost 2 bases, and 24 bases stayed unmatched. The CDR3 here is CASRAGEEDRGQRRPTYEQYV. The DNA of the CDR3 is TGCGCCAGCAGGGCGGGCGAAGAGGACAGGGGGCAACGACGACCAACCTACGAGCAGTACGTC.

CDR3 nucleotides: TGTGCCAGCAGCGCCACCGGGGGGGCGTTTACCTACAATGAGCAGTTCTTC. Translation: CASSATGGAFTYNEQFF. The chain has TRBV9 and TRBJ2-1, with 8 bases lining up with TRBD2. The length of the CDR3 is 17 residues. Germline V gene sequence: CDR1 SGDLS, CDR2 YYNGEE. The ends lost 3 bases at V and 2 bases at J; junction bases unmatched: 10. The entire variable domain, with the rest obtained from reference TRBV9 and TRBJ2-1, is as follows: DSGVTQTPKHLITATGQRVTLRCSPRSGDLSVYWYQQSLDQGLQFLIQYYNGEERAKGNILERFSAQQFPDLHSELNLSSLELGDSALYFCASSATGGAFTYNEQFFGPGTRLTVL.

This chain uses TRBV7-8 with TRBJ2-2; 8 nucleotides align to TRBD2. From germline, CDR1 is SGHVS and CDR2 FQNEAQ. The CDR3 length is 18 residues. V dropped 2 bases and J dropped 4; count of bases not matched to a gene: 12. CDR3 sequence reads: CASSLFRTGGVSTGELFF. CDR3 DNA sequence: TGTGCCAGCAGCTTATTCCGGACGGGAGGGGTGAGCACCGGGGAGCTGTTTTTT. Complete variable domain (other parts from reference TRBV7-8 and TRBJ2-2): GAGVSQSPRYKVAKRGQDVALRCDPISGHVSLFWYQQALGQGPEFLTYFQNEAQLDKSGLPSDRFFAERPEGSVSTLKIQRTQQEDSAVYLCASSLFRTGGVSTGELFFGEGSRLTVL.

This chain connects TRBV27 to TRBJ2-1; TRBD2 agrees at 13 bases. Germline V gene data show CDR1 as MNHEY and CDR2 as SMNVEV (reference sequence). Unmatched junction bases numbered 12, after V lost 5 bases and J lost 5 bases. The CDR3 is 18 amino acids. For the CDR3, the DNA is TGTGCCAGCAGTATAACCGAGACTAGCGGGAGGATGCACAATGAGCAGTTCTTC. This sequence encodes CASSITETSGRMHNEQFF.

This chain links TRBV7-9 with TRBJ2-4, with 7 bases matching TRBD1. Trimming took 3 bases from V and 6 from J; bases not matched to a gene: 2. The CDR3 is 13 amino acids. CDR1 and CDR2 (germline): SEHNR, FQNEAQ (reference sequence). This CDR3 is CASSLTGSNIQYF. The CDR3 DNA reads TGTGCCAGCAGCTTGACAGGGTCAAACATTCAGTACTTC.

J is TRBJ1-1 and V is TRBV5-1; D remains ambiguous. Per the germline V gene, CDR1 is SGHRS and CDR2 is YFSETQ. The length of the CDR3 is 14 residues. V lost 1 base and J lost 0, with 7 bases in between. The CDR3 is CASSLYTVNTEAFF. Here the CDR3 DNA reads TGCGCCAGCAGCTTGTATACGGTGAACACTGAAGCTTTCTTT.

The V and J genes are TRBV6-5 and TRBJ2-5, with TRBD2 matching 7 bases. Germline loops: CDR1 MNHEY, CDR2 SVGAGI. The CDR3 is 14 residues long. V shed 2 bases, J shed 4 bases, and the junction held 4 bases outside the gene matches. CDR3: CASSYGIAGETQYF. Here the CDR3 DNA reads TGTGCCAGCAGTTACGGGATAGCGGGAGAGACCCAGTACTTC.

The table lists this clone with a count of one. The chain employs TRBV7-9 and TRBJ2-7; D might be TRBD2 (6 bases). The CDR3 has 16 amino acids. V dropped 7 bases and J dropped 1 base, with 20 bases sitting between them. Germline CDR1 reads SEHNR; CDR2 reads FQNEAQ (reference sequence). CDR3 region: CASNSIGTAKSYEQYF. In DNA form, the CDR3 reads TGTGCCAGCAACTCCATAGGGACTGCAAAATCCTACGAGCAGTACTTC.

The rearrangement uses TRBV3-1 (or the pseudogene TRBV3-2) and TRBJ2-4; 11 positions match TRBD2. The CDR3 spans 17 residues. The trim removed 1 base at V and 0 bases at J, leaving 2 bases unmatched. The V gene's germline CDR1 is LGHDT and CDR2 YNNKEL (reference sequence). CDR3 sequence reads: CASSQGLAGLAKNIQYF. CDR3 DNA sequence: TGTGCCAGCAGCCAAGGACTAGCGGGGCTAGCCAAAAACATTCAGTACTTC.

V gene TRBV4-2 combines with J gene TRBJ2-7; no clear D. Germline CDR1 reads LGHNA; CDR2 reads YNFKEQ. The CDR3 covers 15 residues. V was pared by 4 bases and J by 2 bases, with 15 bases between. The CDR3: CASSPVREVTYEQYF. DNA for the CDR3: TGTGCCAGCAGCCCAGTCAGAGAGGTTACCTACGAGCAGTACTTC.

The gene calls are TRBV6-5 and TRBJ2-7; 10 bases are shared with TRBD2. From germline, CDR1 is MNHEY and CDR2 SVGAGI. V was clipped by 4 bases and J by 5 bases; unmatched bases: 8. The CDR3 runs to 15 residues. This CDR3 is CASSSLAGVRDEQYF. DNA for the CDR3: TGTGCCAGCAGTTCGCTAGCGGGAGTGAGGGACGAGCAGTACTTC.

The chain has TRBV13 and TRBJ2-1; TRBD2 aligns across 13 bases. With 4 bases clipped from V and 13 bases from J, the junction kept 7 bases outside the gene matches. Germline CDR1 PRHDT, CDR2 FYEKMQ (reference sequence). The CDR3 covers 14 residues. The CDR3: CASSSRGLAGEQFF. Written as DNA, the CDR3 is TGTGCCAGCAGCTCCCGTGGACTAGCGGGAGAACAGTTCTTC.

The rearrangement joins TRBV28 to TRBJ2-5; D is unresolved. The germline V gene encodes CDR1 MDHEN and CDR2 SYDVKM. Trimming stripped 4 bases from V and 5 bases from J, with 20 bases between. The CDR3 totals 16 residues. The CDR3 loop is CASSSTNLIFLETQYF. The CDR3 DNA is TGTGCCAGCAGTTCCACGAACCTAATTTTTTTGGAGACCCAGTACTTC.

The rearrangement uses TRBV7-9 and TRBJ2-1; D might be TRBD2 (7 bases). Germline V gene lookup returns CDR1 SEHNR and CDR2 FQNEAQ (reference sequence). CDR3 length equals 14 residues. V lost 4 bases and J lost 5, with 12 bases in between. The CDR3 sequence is CASSYQGTNNEQFF. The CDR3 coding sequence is TGTGCCAGCAGCTACCAGGGGACTAACAATGAGCAGTTCTTC.

The CDR3 loop is CASSQGGSVDTEAFF. The CDR3 nucleotides read TGTGCCAGCAGCCAGGGTGGGAGCGTGGACACTGAAGCTTTCTTT. The chain carries TRBV4-2 and TRBJ1-1; D not certain. The CDR3 covers 15 residues. In germline, CDR1 is LGHNA, CDR2 YNFKEQ. V shed 3 bases and J shed 3 bases, with 14 bases lying between them.

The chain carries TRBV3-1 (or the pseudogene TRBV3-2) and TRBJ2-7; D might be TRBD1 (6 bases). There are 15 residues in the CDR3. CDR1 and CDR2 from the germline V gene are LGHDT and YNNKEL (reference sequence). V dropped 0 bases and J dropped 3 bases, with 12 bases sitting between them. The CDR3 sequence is CASSQDRGHCYEQYF. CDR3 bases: TGTGCCAGCAGCCAAGATCGGGGACATTGCTACGAGCAGTACTTC.